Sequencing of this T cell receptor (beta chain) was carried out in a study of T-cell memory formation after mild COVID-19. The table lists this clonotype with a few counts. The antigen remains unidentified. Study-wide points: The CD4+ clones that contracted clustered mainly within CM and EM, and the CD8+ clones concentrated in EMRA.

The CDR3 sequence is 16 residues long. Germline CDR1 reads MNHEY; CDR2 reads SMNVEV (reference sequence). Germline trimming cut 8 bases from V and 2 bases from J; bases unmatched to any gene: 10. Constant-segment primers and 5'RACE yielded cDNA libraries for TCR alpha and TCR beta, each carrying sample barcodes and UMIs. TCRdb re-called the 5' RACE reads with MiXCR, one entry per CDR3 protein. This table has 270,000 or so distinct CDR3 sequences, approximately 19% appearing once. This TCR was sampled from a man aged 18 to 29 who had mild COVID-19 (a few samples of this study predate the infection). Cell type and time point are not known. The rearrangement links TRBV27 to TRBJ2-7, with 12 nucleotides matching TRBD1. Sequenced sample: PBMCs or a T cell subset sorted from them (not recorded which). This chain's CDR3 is CASPSGTGGATYEQYF. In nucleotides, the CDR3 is TGTGCCAGCCCCTCTGGGACAGGGGGCGCAACCTACGAGCAGTACTTC.